This T cell receptor beta chain was observed in a study of blood T cell repertoires in COVID-19. Sequencing was performed with immunoSEQ multiplex PCR; in TCRdb, only in-frame clones are kept and a portion is missing. Among 410,000 or so clones listed, approximately 89% were seen once. The length of the CDR3 is 15 residues. V gave up 1 base and J gave up 4 bases, with 12 bases separating them. Per germline, CDR1 SGHDT and CDR2 YYEEEE. Material: peripheral blood. The receptor was derived from a woman in her thirties or forties with COVID-19, enrolled during active disease. The chain uses TRBV5-6 and TRBJ1-5, with no clear D. The CDR3 sequence is CASSLYGEFNQPQHF. The DNA of the CDR3 is TGTGCCAGCAGCTTGTACGGAGAGTTTAATCAGCCCCAGCATTTT.